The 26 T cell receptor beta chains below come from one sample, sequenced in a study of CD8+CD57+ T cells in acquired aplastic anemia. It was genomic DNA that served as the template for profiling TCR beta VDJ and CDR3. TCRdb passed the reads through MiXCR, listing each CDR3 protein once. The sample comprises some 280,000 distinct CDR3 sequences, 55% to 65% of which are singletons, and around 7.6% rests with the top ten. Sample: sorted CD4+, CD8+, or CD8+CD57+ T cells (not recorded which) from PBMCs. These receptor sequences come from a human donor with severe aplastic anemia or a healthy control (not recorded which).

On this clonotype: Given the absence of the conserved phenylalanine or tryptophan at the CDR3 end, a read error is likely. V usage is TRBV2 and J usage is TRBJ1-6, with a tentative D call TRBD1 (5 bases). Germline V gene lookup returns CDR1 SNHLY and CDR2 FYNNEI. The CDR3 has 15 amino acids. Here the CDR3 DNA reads TGTTCCAGCAGTCCAGAGTGGGGGAGTAATTCACCCCTCCACCTT. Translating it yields CSSSPEWGSNSPLHL.

The CDR3 DNA reads as TGTGCCAGTAGTATAGACCTAACTTACGAGCAGTACTTC. This encodes CASSIDLTYEQYF. The rearrangement uses TRBV19 and TRBJ2-7; D not certain. Germline V gives CDR1 LNHDA, CDR2 SQIVND (reference sequence). This CDR3 has 13 residues. Trimming stripped 0 bases from V and 4 bases from J, with 7 bases between.

The CDR3 nucleotides read TGCGCCAGCAGCAACATCGGTAGCGGACGAGGCCTTCGAGTTACGCAGTATTTT. Its translation is CASSNIGSGRGLRVTQYF. The rearrangement joins TRBV10-1 to TRBJ2-3; D may be TRBD2 (6 bases). V lost 6 bases, J lost 8 bases, and 30 bases lay in between. The CDR3 runs to 18 residues. The germline CDR1 and CDR2 sequences are WNHNN and SYGVQD (reference sequence).

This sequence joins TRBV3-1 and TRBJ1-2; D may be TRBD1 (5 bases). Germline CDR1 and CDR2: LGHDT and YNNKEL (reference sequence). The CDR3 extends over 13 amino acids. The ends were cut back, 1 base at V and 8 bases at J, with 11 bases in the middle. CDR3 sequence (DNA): TGTGCCAGCAGCCAAGGTGTAAGGGGCGGCTACACCTTC. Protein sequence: CASSQGVRGGYTF. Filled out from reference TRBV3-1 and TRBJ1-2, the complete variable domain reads DTAVSQTPKYLVTQMGNDKSIKCEQNLGHDTMYWYKQDSKKFLKIMFSYNNKELIINETVPNRFSPKSPDKAHLNLHINSLELGDSAVYFCASSQGVRGGYTFGSGTRLTVV.

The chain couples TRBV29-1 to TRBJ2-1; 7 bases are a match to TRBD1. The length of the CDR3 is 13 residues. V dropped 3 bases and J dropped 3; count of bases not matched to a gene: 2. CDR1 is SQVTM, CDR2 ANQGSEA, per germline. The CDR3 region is CSVDGTVYNEQFF. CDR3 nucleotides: TGCAGCGTTGATGGGACAGTCTACAATGAGCAGTTCTTC.

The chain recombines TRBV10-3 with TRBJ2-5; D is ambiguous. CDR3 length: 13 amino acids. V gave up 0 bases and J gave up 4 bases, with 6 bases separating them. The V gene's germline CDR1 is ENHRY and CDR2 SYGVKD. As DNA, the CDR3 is TGTGCCATCAGTGAGTCAGTCTTAGAGACCCAGTACTTC. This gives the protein CAISESVLETQYF.

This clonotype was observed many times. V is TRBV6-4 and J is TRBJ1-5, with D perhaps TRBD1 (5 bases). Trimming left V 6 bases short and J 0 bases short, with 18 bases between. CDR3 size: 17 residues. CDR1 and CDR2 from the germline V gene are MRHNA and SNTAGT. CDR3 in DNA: TGTGCCAGCAGACACCTACCAGGGATCTATAGCAATCAGCCCCAGCATTTT. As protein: CASRHLPGIYSNQPQHF.

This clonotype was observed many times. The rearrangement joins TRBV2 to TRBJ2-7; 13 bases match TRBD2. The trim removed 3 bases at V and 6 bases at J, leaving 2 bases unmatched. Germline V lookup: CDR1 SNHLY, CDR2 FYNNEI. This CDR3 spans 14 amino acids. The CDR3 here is CASSETSGGFEQYF. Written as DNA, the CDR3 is TGTGCCAGCAGTGAGACTAGCGGGGGGTTCGAGCAGTACTTC.

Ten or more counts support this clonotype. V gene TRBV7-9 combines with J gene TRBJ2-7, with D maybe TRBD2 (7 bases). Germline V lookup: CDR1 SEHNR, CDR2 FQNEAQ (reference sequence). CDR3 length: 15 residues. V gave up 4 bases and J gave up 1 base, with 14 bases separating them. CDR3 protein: CASSSDGGPSYEQYF. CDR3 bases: TGTGCCAGCAGCTCGGACGGGGGGCCATCCTACGAGCAGTACTTC. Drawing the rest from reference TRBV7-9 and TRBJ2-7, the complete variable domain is DTGVSQNPRHKITKRGQNVTFRCDPISEHNRLYWYRQTLGQGPEFLTYFQNEAQLEKSRLLSDRFSAERPKGSFSTLEIQRTEQGDSAMYLCASSSDGGPSYEQYFGPGTRLTVT.

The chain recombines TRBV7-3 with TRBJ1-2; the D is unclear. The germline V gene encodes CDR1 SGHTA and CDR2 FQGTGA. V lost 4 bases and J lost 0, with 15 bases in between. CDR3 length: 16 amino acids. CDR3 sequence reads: CASSSPLDIANYGYTF. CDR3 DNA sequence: TGTGCCAGCAGCTCCCCATTAGACATCGCTAACTATGGCTACACCTTC.

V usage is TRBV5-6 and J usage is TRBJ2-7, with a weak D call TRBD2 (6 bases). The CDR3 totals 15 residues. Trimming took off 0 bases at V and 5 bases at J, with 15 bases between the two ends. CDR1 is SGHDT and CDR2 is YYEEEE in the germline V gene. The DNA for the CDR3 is TGTGCCAGCAGCTTGGTGGGGACTGGAACCCACGAGCAGTACTTC. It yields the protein CASSLVGTGTHEQYF.

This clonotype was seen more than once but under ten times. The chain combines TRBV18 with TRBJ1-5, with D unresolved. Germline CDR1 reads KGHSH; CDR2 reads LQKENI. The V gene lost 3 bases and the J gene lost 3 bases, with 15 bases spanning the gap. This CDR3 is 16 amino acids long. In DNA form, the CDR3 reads TGTGCCAGCTCACCCCTCGGGCCAACCAACAATCAGCCCCAGCATTTT. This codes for CASSPLGPTNNQPQHF.

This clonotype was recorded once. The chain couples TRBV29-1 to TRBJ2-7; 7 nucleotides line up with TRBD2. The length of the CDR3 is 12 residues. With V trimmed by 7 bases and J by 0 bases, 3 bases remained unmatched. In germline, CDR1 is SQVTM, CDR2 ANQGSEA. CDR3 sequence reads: CSASGNSYEQYF. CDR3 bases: TGCAGCGCAAGCGGGAACTCCTACGAGCAGTACTTC.

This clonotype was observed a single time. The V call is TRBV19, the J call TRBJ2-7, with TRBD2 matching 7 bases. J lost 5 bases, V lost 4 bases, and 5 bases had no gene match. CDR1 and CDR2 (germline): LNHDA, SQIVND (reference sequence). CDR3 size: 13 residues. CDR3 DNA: TGTGCCAGTAGTACCGGGACTATCAACGAGCAGTACTTC. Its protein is CASSTGTINEQYF.

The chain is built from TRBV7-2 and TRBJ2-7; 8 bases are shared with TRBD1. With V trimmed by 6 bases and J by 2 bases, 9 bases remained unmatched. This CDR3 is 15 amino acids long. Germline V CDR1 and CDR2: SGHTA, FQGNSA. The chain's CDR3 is CASSASGTGAYEQYF. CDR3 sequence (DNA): TGTGCCAGCAGTGCCTCCGGGACAGGAGCCTACGAGCAGTACTTC.

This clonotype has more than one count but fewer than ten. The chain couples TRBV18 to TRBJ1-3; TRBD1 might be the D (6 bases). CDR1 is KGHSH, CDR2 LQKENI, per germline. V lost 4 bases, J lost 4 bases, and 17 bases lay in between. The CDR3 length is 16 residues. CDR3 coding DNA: TGTGCCAGCTCACTTCAGCCTCAGGGGAAGGGAAACACCATATATTTT. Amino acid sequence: CASSLQPQGKGNTIYF.

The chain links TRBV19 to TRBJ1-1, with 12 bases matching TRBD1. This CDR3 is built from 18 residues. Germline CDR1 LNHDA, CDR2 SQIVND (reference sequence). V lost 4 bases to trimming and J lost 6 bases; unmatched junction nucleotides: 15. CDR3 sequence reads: CASSTSQSTGQGAAEAFF. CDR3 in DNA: TGTGCCAGTAGTACCTCTCAGTCAACGGGACAGGGGGCCGCTGAAGCTTTCTTT.

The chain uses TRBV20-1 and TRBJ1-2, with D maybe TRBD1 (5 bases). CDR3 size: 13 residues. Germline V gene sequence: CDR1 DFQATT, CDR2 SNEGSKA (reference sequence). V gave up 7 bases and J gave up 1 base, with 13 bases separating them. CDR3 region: CSDWGDRNYGYTF. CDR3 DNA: TGCAGTGACTGGGGGGACCGTAACTATGGCTACACCTTC.

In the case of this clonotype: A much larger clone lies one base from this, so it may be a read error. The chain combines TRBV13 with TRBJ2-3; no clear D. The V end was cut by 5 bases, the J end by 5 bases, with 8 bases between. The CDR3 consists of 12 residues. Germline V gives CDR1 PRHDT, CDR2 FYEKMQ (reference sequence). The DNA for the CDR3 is TGTGCCAGCAGCCCTCTTGAAGATACGCAGTATTTT. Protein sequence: CASSPLEDTQYF.

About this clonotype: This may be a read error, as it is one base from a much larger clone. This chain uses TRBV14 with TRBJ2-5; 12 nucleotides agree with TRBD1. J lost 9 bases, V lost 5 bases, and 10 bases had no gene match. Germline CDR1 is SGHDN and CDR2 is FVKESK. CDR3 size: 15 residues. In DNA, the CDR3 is TGTGCCAGCAGCTCCGGGACAGGGGGCTTGGAGGCCCAGTACTTC. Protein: CASSSGTGGLEAQYF.

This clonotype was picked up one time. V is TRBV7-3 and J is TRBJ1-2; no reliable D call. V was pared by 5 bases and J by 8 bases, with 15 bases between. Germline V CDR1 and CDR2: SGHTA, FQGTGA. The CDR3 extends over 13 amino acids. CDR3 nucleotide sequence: TGTGCCAGCAGCCTCGAGGAGGGCGGAGGCTACACCTTC. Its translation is CASSLEEGGGYTF.

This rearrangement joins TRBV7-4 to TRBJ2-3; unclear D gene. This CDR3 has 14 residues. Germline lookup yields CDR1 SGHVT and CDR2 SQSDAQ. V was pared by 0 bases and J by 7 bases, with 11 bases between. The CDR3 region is CASSLAQWGNTQYF. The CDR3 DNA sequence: TGTGCCAGCAGCTTAGCGCAATGGGGAAATACGCAGTATTTT.

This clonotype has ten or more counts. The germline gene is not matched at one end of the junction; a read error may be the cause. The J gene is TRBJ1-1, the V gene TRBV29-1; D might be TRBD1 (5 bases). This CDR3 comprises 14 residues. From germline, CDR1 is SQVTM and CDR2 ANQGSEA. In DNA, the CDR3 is TGCAGCGTTTACCCTCGGGGACTGAACGCTGAAGCTTTCTTT. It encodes CSVYPRGLNAEAFF.

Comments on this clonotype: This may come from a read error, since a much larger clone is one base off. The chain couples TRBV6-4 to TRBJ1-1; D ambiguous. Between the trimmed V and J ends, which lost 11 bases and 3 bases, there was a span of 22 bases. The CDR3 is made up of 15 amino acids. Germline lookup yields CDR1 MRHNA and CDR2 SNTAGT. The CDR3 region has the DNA TGTGCCCCCACCAGATGGGTCTTAGGGTACACTGAAGCTTTCTTT. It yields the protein CAPTRWVLGYTEAFF.

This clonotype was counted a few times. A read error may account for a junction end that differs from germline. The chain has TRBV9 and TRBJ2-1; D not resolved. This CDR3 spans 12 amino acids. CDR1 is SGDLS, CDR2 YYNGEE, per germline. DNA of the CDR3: TGTGCCAGCAGCGTCCGGGCGGATGAGCAGTTCTTT. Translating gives CASSVRADEQFF.

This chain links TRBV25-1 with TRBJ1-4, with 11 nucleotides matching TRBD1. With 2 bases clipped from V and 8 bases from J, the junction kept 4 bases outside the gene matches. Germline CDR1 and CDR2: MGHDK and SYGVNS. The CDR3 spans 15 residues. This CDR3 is CASSEGGQGGEKLFF. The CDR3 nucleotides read TGTGCCAGCAGTGAAGGGGGACAGGGGGGGGAAAAACTGTTTTTT.